The T cell receptor beta chain under discussion was sequenced for a study of shared clonotypes between healthy human individuals (dated by TCRdb to the early 2020s). Background for the entire study: A few men and a couple of women, aged 18 to 49 years, made up the cohort. For each donor, CD4 naive and CD4 memory were each run on three plates, CD8 naive on two plates, and CD8 memory on one plate. To estimate repertoire size and how much clonotypes are shared between individuals, the study performed deep sequencing of blood TCR repertoires from about five healthy adults. To increase sequencing depth and limit assay-specific biases, different laboratories used diverse techniques to prepare libraries and sequence TCR repertoires. Between about 0.85 and 8.9 billion PBMCs per donor were obtained by leukapheresis.

Beyond this particular receptor, the publication reports: Sampling was limited to blood, and TCR repertoires in tissue likely differ from TCR repertoires in blood. Estimated clonotype richness was generally larger for naive than for memory subsets. Pairwise subsampling indicated that sequencing depth was expected to affect the degree of clonotype sharing among donors. Around 5% of naive CD4, 3.5% of naive CD8, 2.3% of memory CD4, and around 0.42% of memory CD8 clonotypes were shared across a handful of donors. The genetic and exposure-history diversity represented was limited by the small number of donors. Compared with non-shared clonotypes, the clonotypes found in all four sorted-subset donors had higher generation probabilities. Incomplete sequencing was indicated by rarefaction of sorted-subset datasets, despite the large sequencing depth.

TCR CDR3 regions were amplified from genomic DNA by multiplex PCR using the deep immunoSEQ assay. For each cell subset, the extracted genomic DNA was distributed evenly across all wells of several immunoSEQ 96-well plates, and each plate served as one replicate. For sorted subsets, 200 to 250 ng of genomic DNA, equivalent to some 33,000 T cell genomes, went into each replicate PCR. Purified libraries were quantified with a Qubit 3.0 fluorometer, sized on a Bioanalyzer 2100, and re-quantified with the KAPA Library Quantification kit. Every immunoSEQ 96-well plate was sequenced on a separate single-read 150-cycle Illumina NextSeq 550 flow cell. On the study's bioinformatics: Because the immunoSEQ output held only junctional sequences and lacked quality scores, the filtering could not match the filtering applied to full-length reads. To assign V/J genes and CDR3, sequences were annotated using PyIR, a Python wrapper for IgBLAST v1.9, with IMGT germline references. Reads with weak V/J assignments (E-value above 1e-6), missing CDR3, stop codons, out-of-frame junctions, or ambiguous translated residues were removed. A V3J clonotype was defined by an identical inferred V gene, J gene, and CDR3 amino acid sequence. Percentage overlap between repertoires was computed as shared unique clonotypes divided by the size of the smaller repertoire. Richness of each repertoire was evaluated using RTK rarefaction, the Chao1 estimator, and Recon v2.1 estimates of unobserved clonotypes. For all TCRbeta clonotypes obtained by the gDNA method from four donors, generation probabilities were computed with OLGA. TCRdb holds this immuneACCESS table with in-frame rearrangements only. Some clones are missing; in checked studies, unresolved V genes explain under half, and the rest has no known cause. V and J calls and clone size are as listed in that table; D and trimming were resolved from the DNA. The sample table shows about 2,500,000 clones, and 90% to 95% are seen once. The ten largest clones take up around 0.14% of the sample.

The donors were healthy, HIV-negative adults who had no recently reported acute infections or vaccinations. Every donor was a Caucasian adult residing in Nashville, Tennessee, USA. CD4+ T cells were enriched through magnetic negative selection, after which naive cells were positively selected on CD45RA and the remaining negative fraction served as the memory subset. Blood was collected by leukapheresis, and PBMCs were isolated by Ficoll-Histopaque density gradient centrifugation and then cryopreserved in liquid nitrogen vapor phase. Purity and quantity of every magnetically sorted T cell population were checked by analytical flow cytometry. From each sorted fraction, genomic DNA was isolated and quantified by UV absorbance on a Nanodrop 2000c. V is shortened by 5 bases, J by 8 bases, and the region joining them spans 16 bases. The CDR3 sequence holds 15 residues, the cysteine and phenylalanine included. The DNA shown is the 45-base CDR3, in frame from base 1. CDR1 is given as MGHRA and CDR2 as YSYEKL, both from the germline V gene.

With regard to this clone: Its specific antigen is unknown. Per-base qualities were not stored, and no clone one base away is much larger.

The source of this sequence is a man between 18 and 29 years old in good health. The chain was built from TRBV4-1 and TRBJ1-6; the D segment could be TRBD1, given 6 matching bases. What was sequenced was naive CD4+ T cells sorted from blood. What this sample's cell subset or site label stands for: CD45RA+ positively selected. The DNA sequence is given as TGCGCCAGCAGCTCGACCGACAGGTTAGATTCACCCCTCCACTTT. It specifies CASSSTDRLDSPLHF.